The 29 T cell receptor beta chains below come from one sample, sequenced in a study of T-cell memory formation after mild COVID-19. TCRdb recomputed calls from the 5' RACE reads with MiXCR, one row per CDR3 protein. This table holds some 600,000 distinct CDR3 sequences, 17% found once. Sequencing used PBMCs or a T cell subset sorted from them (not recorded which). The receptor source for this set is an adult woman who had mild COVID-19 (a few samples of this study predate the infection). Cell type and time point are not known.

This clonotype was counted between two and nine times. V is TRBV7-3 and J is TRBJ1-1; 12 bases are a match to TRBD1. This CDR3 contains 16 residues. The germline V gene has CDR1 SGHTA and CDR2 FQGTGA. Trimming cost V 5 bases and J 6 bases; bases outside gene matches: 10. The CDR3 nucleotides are TGTGCCAGCAGCAAAGGGACAGGGGGCGAGGGCGCTGAAGCTTTCTTT. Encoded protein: CASSKGTGGEGAEAFF.

The CDR3 region is CASSLEVGTQYF. CDR3 DNA sequence: TGTGCCAGCAGCCTCGAGGTTGGTACGCAGTATTTT. The V and J genes are TRBV7-2 and TRBJ2-3, with no clear D. This CDR3 spans 12 amino acids. Germline CDR1 and CDR2: SGHTA and FQGNSA. Trimming removed 5 bases from V and 8 bases from J, with 11 bases in between.

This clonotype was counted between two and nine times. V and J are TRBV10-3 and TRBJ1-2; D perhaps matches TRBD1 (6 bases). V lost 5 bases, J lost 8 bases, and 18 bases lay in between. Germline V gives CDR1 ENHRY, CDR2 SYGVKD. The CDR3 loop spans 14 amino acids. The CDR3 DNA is TGTGCCATCAGTAAGGTGGCAGGGGAATACGGCTACACCTTC. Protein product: CAISKVAGEYGYTF.

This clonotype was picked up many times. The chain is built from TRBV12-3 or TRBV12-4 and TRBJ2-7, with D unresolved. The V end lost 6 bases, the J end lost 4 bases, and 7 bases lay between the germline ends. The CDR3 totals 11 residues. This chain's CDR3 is CASSRNYEQYF. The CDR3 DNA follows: TGTGCCAGCAGCCGAAATTACGAGCAGTACTTC.

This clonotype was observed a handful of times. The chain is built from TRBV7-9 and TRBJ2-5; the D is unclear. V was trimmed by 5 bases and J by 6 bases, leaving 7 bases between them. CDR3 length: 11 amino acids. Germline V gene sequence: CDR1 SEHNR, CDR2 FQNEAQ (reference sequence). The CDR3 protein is CASSDRKTQYF. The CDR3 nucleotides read TGTGCCAGCAGCGATCGGAAGACCCAGTACTTC.

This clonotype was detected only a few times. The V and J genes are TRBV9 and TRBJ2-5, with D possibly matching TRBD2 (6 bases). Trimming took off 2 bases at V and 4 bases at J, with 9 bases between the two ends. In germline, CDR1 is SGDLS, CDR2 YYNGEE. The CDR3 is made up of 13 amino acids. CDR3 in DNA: TGTGCCAGCAGCGTTGGTAGCGGAGAGACCCAGTACTTC. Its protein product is CASSVGSGETQYF.

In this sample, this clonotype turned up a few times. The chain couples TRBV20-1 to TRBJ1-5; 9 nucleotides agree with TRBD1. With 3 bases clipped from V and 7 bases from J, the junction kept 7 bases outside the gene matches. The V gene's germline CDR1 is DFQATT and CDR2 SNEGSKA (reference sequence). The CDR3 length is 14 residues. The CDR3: CSASGTGSSQPQHF. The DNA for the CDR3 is TGCAGTGCTAGTGGGACAGGGTCATCCCAGCCCCAGCATTTT.

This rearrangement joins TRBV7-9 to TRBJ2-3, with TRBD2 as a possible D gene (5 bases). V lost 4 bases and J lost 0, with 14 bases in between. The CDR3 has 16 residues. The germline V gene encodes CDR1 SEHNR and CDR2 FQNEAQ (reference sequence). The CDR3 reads CASSSEGSLSTDTQYF. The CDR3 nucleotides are TGTGCCAGCAGCTCCGAGGGCTCGTTGAGCACAGATACGCAGTATTTT.

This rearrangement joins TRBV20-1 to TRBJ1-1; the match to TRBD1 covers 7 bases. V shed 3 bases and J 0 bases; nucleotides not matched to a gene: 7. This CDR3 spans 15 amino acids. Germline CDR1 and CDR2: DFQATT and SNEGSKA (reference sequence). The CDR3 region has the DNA TGCAGTGCTAGTGGGGACGACAGGGTGAACACTGAAGCTTTCTTT. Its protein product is CSASGDDRVNTEAFF.

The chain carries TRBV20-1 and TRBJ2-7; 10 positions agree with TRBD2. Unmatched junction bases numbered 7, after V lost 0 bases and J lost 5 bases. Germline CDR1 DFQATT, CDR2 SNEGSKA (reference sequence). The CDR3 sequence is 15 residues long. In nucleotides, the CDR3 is TGCAGTGCTAGAGATTCTAGCGGGAGTCTCCACGAGCAGTACTTC. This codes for CSARDSSGSLHEQYF.

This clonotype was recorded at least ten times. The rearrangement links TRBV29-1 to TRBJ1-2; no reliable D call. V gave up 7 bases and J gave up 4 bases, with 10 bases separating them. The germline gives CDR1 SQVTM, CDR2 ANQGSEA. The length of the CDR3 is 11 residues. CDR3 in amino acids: CSAYSSYGYTF. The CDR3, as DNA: TGCAGCGCCTACTCGTCCTATGGCTACACCTTC.

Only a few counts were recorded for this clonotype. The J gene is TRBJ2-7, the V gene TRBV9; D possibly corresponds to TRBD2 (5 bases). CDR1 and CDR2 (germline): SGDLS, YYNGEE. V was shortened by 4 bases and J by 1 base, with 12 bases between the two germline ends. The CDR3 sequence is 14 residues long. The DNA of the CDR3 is TGTGCCAGCAGCCCTCAACGAGGGTCCTACGAGCAGTACTTC. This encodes CASSPQRGSYEQYF.

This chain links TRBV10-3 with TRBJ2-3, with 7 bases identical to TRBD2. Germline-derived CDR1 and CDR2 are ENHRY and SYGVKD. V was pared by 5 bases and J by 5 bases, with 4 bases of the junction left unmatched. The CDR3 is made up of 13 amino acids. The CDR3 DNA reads TGTGCCATCAGTCTAGGGGAGGGAGATACGCAGTATTTT. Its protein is CAISLGEGDTQYF.

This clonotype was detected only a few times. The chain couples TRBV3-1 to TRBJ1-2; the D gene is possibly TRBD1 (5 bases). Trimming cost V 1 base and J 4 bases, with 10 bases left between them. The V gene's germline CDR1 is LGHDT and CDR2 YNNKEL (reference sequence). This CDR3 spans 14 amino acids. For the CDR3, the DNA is TGTGCCAGCAGCCAAGGACAGAAAACCTATGGCTACACCTTC. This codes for CASSQGQKTYGYTF.

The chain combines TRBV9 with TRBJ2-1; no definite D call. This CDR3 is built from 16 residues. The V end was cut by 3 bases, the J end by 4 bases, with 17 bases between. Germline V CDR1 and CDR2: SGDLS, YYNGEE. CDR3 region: CASSEPSGSHYNEQFF. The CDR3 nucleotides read TGTGCCAGCAGCGAACCTTCCGGTTCCCATTACAATGAGCAGTTCTTC.

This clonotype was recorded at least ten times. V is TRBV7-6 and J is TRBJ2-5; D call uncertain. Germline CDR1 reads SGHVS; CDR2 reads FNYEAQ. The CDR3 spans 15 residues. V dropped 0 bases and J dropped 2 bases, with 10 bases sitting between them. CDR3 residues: CASSLAWASQETQYF. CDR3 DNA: TGTGCCAGCAGCTTAGCGTGGGCTAGTCAAGAGACCCAGTACTTC.

The CDR3 loop is CASSLPRNTGELFF. Written as DNA, the CDR3 is TGTGCCAGCAGCTTGCCCCGGAACACCGGGGAGCTGTTTTTT. The chain uses TRBV5-4 and TRBJ2-2; no clear D gene. The V end was cut by 1 base, the J end by 1 base, with 5 bases between. The CDR3 spans 14 residues. Germline V gene sequence: CDR1 SGHNT, CDR2 YYREEE (reference sequence).

CDR3 amino acids: CASSQGVYTEAFF. Here the CDR3 DNA reads TGCGCCAGCAGCCAAGGCGTATACACTGAAGCTTTCTTT. This sequence joins TRBV4-1 and TRBJ1-1; D remains ambiguous. The V end lost 1 base, the J end lost 3 bases, and 6 bases lay between the germline ends. The CDR3 consists of 13 residues. CDR1 and CDR2 (germline): MGHRA, YSYEKL.

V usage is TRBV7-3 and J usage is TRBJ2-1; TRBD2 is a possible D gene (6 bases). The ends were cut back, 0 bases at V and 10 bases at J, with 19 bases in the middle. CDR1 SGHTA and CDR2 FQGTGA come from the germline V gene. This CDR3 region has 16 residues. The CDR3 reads CASSLTVAANRAEQFF. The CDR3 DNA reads TGTGCCAGCAGCTTAACGGTAGCGGCCAATAGGGCCGAGCAGTTCTTC.

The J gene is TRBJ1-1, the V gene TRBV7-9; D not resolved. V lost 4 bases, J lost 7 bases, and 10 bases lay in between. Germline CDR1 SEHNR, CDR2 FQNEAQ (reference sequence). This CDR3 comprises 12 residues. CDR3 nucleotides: TGTGCCAGCAGCTGGGATTACGGTGAAGCTTTCTTT. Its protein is CASSWDYGEAFF. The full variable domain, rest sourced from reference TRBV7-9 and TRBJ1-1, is DTGVSQNPRHKITKRGQNVTFRCDPISEHNRLYWYRQTLGQGPEFLTYFQNEAQLEKSRLLSDRFSAERPKGSFSTLEIQRTEQGDSAMYLCASSWDYGEAFFGQGTRLTVV.

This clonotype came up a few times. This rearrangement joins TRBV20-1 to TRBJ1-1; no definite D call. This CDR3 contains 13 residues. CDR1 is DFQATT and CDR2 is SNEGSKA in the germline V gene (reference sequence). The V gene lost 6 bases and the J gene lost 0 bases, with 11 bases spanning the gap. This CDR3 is CSARARLNTEAFF. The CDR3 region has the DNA TGCAGTGCGAGGGCCAGACTGAACACTGAAGCTTTCTTT.

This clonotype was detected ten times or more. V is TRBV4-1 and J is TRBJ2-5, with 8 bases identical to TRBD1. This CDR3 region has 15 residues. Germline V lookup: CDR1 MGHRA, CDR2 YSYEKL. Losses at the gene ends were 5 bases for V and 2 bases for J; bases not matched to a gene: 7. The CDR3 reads CASSLDRTGQETQYF. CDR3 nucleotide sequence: TGCGCCAGCAGCTTAGACCGGACAGGGCAAGAGACCCAGTACTTC.

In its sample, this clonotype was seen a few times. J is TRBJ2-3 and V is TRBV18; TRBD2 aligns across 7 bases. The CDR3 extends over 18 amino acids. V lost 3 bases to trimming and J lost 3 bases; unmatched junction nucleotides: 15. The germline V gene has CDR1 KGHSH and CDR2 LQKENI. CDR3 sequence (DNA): TGTGCCAGCTCACCCCAACCCCCTCGCGGGAGAGCTACAGATACGCAGTATTTT. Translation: CASSPQPPRGRATDTQYF.

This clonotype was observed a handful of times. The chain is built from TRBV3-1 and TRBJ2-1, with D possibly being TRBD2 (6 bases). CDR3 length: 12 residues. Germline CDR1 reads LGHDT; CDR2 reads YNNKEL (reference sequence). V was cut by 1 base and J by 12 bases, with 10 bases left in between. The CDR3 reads CASSQGGGMQFF. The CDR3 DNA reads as TGTGCCAGCAGCCAAGGGGGCGGGATGCAGTTCTTC.

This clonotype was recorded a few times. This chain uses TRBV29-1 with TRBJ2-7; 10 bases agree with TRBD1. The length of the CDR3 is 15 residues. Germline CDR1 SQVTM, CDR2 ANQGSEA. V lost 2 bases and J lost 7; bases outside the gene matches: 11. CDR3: CSVESEGTGVYEQYF. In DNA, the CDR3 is TGCAGCGTTGAAAGCGAGGGGACAGGGGTTTATGAGCAGTACTTC.

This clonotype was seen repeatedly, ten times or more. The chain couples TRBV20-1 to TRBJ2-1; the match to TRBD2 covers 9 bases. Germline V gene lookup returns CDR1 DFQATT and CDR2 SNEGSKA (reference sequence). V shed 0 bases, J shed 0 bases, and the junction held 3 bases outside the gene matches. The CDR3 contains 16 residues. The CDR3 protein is CSARDWRGGSYNEQFF. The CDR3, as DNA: TGCAGTGCTAGAGATTGGCGGGGGGGCTCCTACAATGAGCAGTTCTTC.

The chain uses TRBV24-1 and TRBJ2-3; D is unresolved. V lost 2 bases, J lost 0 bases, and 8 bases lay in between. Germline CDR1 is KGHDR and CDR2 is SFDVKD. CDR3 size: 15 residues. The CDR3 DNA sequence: TGTGCCACCAGTGATTACACGGAGAGCACAGATACGCAGTATTTT. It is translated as CATSDYTESTDTQYF.

CDR3 in DNA: TGTGCCTGGATTGGCTTCGAGAACACCGGGGAGCTGTTTTTT. Protein sequence: CAWIGFENTGELFF. This rearrangement joins TRBV30 to TRBJ2-2, with D hard to call. Germline loops: CDR1 GTSNPN, CDR2 SVGIG (reference sequence). This CDR3 region has 14 residues. V was trimmed by 4 bases and J by 1 base, leaving 10 bases between them. The complete variable domain, with remaining parts taken from reference TRBV30 and TRBJ2-2, reads SQTIHQWPATLVQPVGSPLSLECTVEGTSNPNLYWYRQAAGRGLQLLFYSVGIGQISSEVPQNLSASRPQDRQFILSSKKLLLSDSGFYLCAWIGFENTGELFFGEGSRLTVL.

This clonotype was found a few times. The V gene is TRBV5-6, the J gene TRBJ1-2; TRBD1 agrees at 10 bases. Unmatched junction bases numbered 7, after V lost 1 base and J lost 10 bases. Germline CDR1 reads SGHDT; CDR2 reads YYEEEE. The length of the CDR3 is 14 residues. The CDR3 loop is CASSLLDRGEAYTF. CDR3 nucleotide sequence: TGTGCCAGCAGCTTGCTGGACAGGGGGGAAGCCTACACCTTC. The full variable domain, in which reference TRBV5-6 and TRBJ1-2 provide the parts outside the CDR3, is DAGVTQSPTHLIKTRGQQVTLRCSPKSGHDTVSWYQQALGQGPQFIFQYYEEEERQRGNFPDRFSGHQFPNYSSELNVNALLLGDSALYLCASSLLDRGEAYTFGSGTRLTVV.